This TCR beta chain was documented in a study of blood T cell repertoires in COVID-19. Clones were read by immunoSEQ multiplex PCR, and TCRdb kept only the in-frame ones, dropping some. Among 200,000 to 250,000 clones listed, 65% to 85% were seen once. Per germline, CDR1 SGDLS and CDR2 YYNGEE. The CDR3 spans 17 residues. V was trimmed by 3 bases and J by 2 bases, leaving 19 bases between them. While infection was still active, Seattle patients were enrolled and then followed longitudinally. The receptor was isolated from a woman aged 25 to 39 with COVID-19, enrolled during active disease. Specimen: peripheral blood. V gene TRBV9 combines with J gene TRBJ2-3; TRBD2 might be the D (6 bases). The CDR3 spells CASSASRDSIYTDTQYF. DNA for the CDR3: TGTGCCAGCAGCGCGAGTCGGGACTCCATTTACACAGATACGCAGTATTTT. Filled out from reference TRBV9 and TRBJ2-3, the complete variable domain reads DSGVTQTPKHLITATGQRVTLRCSPRSGDLSVYWYQQSLDQGLQFLIQYYNGEERAKGNILERFSAQQFPDLHSELNLSSLELGDSALYFCASSASRDSIYTDTQYFGPGTRLTVL.